This T cell receptor beta chain derives from a study of shared clonotypes between healthy human individuals (dated by TCRdb to 2018 to 2021). Background on the whole study: A couple of women and three men aged 18 to 49 years were included in the cohort. Per donor, leukapheresis produced somewhere between about 0.8 and 9.5 billion PBMCs. The study deeply sequenced blood TCR repertoires of about 5 healthy adults to estimate repertoire size and the extent of clonotype sharing between individuals. For each donor, CD4 naive and CD4 memory were each run on three plates, CD8 naive on two plates, and CD8 memory on one plate. Libraries were prepared and TCR repertoires were sequenced by different laboratories using diverse techniques, in order to increase sequencing depth and limit assay-specific biases.

General findings and caveats noted by the study authors: Naive subsets generally had larger estimated clonotype richness than memory subsets did. Because the study included only a small number of donors, the genetic and exposure-history diversity represented was limited. Higher generation probabilities were observed for clonotypes shared by all four sorted-subset donors than for non-shared clonotypes. Sharing across a few donors was observed for about 5% of naive CD4, 3% to 4% of naive CD8, 2% to 2.5% of memory CD4, and about 0.4% of memory CD8 clonotypes. Pairwise subsampling indicated that sequencing depth was expected to affect the degree of clonotype sharing among donors. Incomplete sequencing was indicated by rarefaction of sorted-subset datasets, despite the large sequencing depth. Sampling was restricted to blood, and TCR repertoires in tissues likely differ from the TCR repertoires found in blood.

Worth noting for this clone: Its recognized antigen is unknown. Base qualities are not at hand, and no much larger clone is one base apart.

Using the deep immunoSEQ assay, TCR CDR3 regions were amplified from genomic DNA by multiplex PCR. For each cell subset, the extracted genomic DNA was distributed evenly across all wells of several immunoSEQ 96-well plates, and each plate served as one replicate. Each replicate PCR for sorted subsets received about 0.2 ug genomic DNA, equal to tens of thousands of T cell genomes. The purified libraries were quantified using a Qubit 3.0 fluorometer, sized with a Bioanalyzer 2100, and then quantified again using the KAPA Library Quantification kit. Each immunoSEQ 96-well plate was sequenced on its own single-read 150-cycle Illumina NextSeq 550 flow cell. In the source study's methods: Because only junctional sequences without quality scores were contained in the immunoSEQ output, filtering matching that applied to full-length reads could not be performed. To assign V/J genes and CDR3, sequences were annotated against IMGT germline references using PyIR, a Python wrapper for IgBLAST v1.9. Reads were filtered out if the reads had weak V/J assignments (E-value above 1e-6), no CDR3, stop codons, out-of-frame junctions, or ambiguous translated residues. V3J clonotypes were defined by identical inferred V gene, J gene, and CDR3 amino acid sequence. The percentage overlap between two repertoires was calculated by dividing the number of shared unique clonotypes by the size of the smaller repertoire. Three approaches were used to assess repertoire richness: RTK rarefaction, the Chao1 estimator, and Recon v2.1 estimates of unobserved clonotypes. For all TCRbeta clonotypes obtained by the gDNA method from a few donors, generation probabilities were computed with OLGA. The immuneACCESS repertoire file appears here via TCRdb, limited to in-frame rearrangements. These files lack a portion of the clones; in checked studies, under half of the deficit traces to unresolved V genes, and the cause of the others is not known. The DNA gave D and trimming, while V, J and clone size come from that table. This sample lists some 1,400,000 clones; roughly 96% were detected once. About 1% of the sample rests with the top ten.

The germline V gene provides CDR1 MNHNS and CDR2 SASEGT. Cut back by 6 bases and 0 bases, the V and J ends lie 9 bases apart. The CDR3 holds 14 amino acids from the cysteine to the phenylalanine. Only the CDR3 DNA stays, 42 bases, in frame from base 1. Healthy HIV-negative adults with no recently reported acute infections or vaccinations were included as donors. All donors were Caucasian adults living in Nashville, Tennessee, USA. Magnetic negative selection was used to enrich CD4+ T cells, after which naive cells were positively selected on CD45RA and the negative fraction became the memory subset. After blood collection by leukapheresis, PBMCs were isolated using Ficoll-Histopaque density gradient centrifugation and then cryopreserved in the vapor phase of liquid nitrogen. Analytical flow cytometry was used to check the purity and quantity of every magnetically sorted T cell population. Each sorted fraction had its genomic DNA isolated and then quantified by UV absorbance on a Nanodrop 2000c.

This sequence was found in a young man in good health. The chain joins TRBV6-1 to TRBJ1-5; matching of 5 bases hints at TRBD1 as the D gene. Source material: naive CD4+ T cells sorted from blood. The sample's cell subset or site label is to be understood as: CD45RA+ positively selected. The CDR3 protein is CASRGRYSNQPQHF. In nucleotides, the sequence is TGTGCCAGCAGGGGACGGTATAGCAATCAGCCCCAGCATTTT.